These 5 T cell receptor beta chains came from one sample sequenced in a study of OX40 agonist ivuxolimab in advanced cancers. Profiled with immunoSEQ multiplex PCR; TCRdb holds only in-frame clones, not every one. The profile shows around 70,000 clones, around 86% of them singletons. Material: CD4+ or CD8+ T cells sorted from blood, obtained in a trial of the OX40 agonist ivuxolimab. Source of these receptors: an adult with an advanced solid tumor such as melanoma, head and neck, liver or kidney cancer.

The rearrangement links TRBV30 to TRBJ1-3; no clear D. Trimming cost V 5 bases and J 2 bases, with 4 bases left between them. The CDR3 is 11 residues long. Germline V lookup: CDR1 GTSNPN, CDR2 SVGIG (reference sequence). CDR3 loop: CAWAPGNTIYF. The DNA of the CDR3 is TGTGCCTGGGCCCCTGGAAACACCATATATTTT.

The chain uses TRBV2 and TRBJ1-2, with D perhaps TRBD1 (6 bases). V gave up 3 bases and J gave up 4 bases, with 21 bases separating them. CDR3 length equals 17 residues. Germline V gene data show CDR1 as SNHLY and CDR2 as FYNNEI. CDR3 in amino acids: CASSDTLLQGTLYGYTF. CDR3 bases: TGTGCCAGCAGTGATACTCTCCTGCAGGGGACACTCTATGGCTACACCTTC.

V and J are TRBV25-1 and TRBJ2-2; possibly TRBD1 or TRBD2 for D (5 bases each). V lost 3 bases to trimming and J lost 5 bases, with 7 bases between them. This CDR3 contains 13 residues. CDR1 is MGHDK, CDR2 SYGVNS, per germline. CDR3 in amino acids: CASSEGETGELFF. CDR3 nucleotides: TGTGCCAGCAGTGAGGGGGAGACCGGGGAGCTGTTTTTT.

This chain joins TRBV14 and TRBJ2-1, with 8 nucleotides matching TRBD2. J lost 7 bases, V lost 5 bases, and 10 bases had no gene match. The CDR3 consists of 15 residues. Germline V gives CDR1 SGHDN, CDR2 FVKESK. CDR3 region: CASSSLGRGENEQFF. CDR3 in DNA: TGTGCCAGCAGCTCCCTTGGGCGGGGGGAGAATGAGCAGTTCTTC.

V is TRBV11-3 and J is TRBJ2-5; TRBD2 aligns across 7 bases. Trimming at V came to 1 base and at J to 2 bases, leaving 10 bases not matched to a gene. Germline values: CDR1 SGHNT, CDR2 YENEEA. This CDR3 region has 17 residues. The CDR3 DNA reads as TGTGCCAGCAGCTTAGTTCGGTCTAGCGGTTCTCAAGAGACCCAGTACTTC. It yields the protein CASSLVRSSGSQETQYF.